This T cell receptor (beta chain) was profiled in a study of blood T cell repertoires in COVID-19. Overall study: Acute-phase and convalescent COVID-19 samples originated in the United States, Italy and Spain. T cells, B-cell-depleted T cells, or PBMCs supplied cDNA or gDNA.

Study processing details: Amplification from reference gene primers served as the basis for estimated nucleated cell counts. Profiling relied on immunoSEQ multiplex PCR, and the TCRdb table lists in-frame clones only, not all of them. V and J calls and clone size are copied from that table; D and trimming were computed from the DNA. This sample has 25,000 or so clones; roughly four fifths occur once, and the top ten carry about 70%. There are 11 residues in the CDR3. The germline CDR1 and CDR2 sequences are MNHEY and SVGEGT. The V end was cut by 5 bases, the J end by 6 bases, with 5 bases between. The receptor's source is a man in his 70s with acute or convalescent COVID-19. The chain recombines TRBV6-2 or TRBV6-3 with TRBJ2-1; D uncertain. The source material was peripheral blood. The CDR3 protein is CASSESNEQFF. The DNA of the CDR3 is TGTGCCAGCAGTGAGAGCAATGAGCAGTTCTTC.